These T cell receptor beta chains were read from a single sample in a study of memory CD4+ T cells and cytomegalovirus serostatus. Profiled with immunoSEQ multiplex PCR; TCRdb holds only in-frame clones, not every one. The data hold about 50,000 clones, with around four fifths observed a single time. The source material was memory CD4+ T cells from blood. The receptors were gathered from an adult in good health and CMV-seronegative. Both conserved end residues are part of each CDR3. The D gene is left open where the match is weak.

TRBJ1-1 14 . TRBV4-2 CASSWGLINTEAFF
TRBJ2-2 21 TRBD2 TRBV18 CASSPPEGTSGRAFLTGELFF
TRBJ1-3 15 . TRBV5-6 CASSLGTDSGNTIYF
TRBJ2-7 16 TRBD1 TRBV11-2 CASSSLKGASPTEQYF
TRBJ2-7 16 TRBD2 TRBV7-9 CASSLDPSGGTYEQYF
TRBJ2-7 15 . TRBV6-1 CASMGRGPSFYEQYF
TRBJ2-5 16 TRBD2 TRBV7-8 CASSPRLAGGQETQYF
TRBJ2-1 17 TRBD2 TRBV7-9 CASSLMAGGRLDNEQFF
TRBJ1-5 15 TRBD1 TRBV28 CASRGDRVVSQPQHF
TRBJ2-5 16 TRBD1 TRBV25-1 CASSPSPGQGQETQYF
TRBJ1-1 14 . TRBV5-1 CASSPSMGNTKAFF
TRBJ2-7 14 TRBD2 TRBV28 CASSLAGRWYEQYF
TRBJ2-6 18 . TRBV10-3 CAISEFGRVGSGANVLTF
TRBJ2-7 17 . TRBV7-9 CASSLAPHRVGVYEQYF
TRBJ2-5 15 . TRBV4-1 CASSQVDREIGAQYF
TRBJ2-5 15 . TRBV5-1 CASRAKEGHQETQYF
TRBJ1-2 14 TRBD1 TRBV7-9 CASSFGQGTNGYTF
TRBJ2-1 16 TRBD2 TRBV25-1 CASSGSGTSGRNEQFF
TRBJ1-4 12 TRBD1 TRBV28 CASSINDRGVFF
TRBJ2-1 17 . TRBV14 CASSPHWGRERYNEQFF
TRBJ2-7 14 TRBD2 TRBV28 CASRLAGMIYEQYF
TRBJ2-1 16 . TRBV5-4 CASSLGSSGLFNEQFF
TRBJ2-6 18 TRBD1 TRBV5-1 CASSLRTGGSSGANVLTF
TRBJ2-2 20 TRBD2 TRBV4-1 CASSQVPGTSGKGFTGELFF
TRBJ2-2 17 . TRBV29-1 CSVRTGTLTAGTGELFF
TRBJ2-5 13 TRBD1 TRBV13 CASRIGTEETQYF
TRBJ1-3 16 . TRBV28 CASSPQGRGGGNTIYF
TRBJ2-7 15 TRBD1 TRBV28 CASTQPGTGTYEQYF
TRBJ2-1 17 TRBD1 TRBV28 CASSFVRGTGAYNEQFF
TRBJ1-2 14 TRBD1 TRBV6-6 CASRTGERNYGYTF
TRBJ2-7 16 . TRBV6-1 CASSESVAGGIYEQYF
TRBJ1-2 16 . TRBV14 CASSQLKTGPNYGYTF
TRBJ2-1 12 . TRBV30 CAWSEVSREQFF
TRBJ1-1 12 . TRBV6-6 CATWGDNTEAFF
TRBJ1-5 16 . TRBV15 CATSQGDRSSNQPQHF
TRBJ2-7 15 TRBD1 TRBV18 CASSPMGQGGYEQYF
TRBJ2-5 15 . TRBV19 CASSPFIQVQETQYF
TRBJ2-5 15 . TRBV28 CASSLRMGVGKTQYF
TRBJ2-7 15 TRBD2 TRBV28 CASSTTSGSFYEQYF
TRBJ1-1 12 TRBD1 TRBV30 CAWTPGQGEAFF
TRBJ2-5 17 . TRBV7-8 CASSFLGFDLQRGAQYF
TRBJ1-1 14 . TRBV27 CASSLRVRDTEAFF
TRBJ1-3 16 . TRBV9 CASSVAARDSGNTIYF